One sample yielded the 16 T cell receptor beta chains listed below, sequenced in a study of cytomegalovirus exposure and HLA in healthy donors. PCR amplification relied on 60 Vbeta primers (plus 13 Jbeta primers). The assay was immunoSEQ multiplex PCR, and TCRdb's table has in-frame clones only and misses some. The sample consists of some 200,000 clones, around three quarters of them appearing once. Sequencing was done on a sample of PBMCs. Every receptor here comes from a young woman in good health and CMV-seronegative.

The gene calls are TRBV10-2 and TRBJ2-2, with 12 bases fitting TRBD2. In germline, CDR1 is WSHSY, CDR2 SAAADI. CDR3 length: 17 amino acids. The V segment lost 4 bases and the J segment 0 bases; nucleotides outside the gene matches: 3. The DNA of the CDR3 is TGCGCCAGCAGTGGTTGGACTAGCGGGACGAACACCGGGGAGCTGTTTTTT. This sequence encodes CASSGWTSGTNTGELFF.

The CDR3 is CASSLQGATGVSEQYF. As DNA, the CDR3 is TGCGCCAGCAGCCTCCAGGGGGCGACGGGAGTAAGCGAGCAGTACTTC. This rearrangement joins TRBV4-1 to TRBJ2-7; 8 bases align to TRBD1. Germline V gives CDR1 MGHRA, CDR2 YSYEKL. J lost 6 bases, V lost 4 bases, and 14 bases had no gene match. The CDR3 is made up of 16 amino acids.

This rearrangement joins TRBV27 to TRBJ1-1, with 11 bases matching TRBD1. Losses at the gene ends were 6 bases for V and 5 bases for J; bases not matched to a gene: 8. Germline V gene data show CDR1 as MNHEY and CDR2 as SMNVEV (reference sequence). The CDR3 loop spans 15 amino acids. CDR3 DNA: TGTGCCAGCAGCCGGGACAGGGGGTTAGGTACTGAAGCTTTCTTT. Protein product: CASSRDRGLGTEAFF.

The chain combines TRBV19 with TRBJ1-3; 8 bases align to TRBD1. Germline V gene lookup returns CDR1 LNHDA and CDR2 SQIVND (reference sequence). V lost 9 bases, J lost 4 bases, and 11 bases stayed unmatched. This CDR3 contains 15 residues. The CDR3 loop reads CASTRGRGLGNTIYF. Here the CDR3 DNA reads TGTGCCAGCACAAGGGGCAGGGGGCTCGGAAACACCATATATTTT.

The chain carries TRBV7-9 and TRBJ1-1; tentative D call: TRBD1 (5 bases). The V end was cut by 3 bases, the J end by 0 bases, with 17 bases between. There are 17 residues in the CDR3. In germline, CDR1 is SEHNR, CDR2 FQNEAQ (reference sequence). The DNA for the CDR3 is TGTGCCAGCAGCTTTCGTCCCCGGCAGGGCATGAACACTGAAGCTTTCTTT. This gives the protein CASSFRPRQGMNTEAFF. The full variable domain, completed using reference TRBV7-9 and TRBJ1-1, is DTGVSQNPRHKITKRGQNVTFRCDPISEHNRLYWYRQTLGQGPEFLTYFQNEAQLEKSRLLSDRFSAERPKGSFSTLEIQRTEQGDSAMYLCASSFRPRQGMNTEAFFGQGTRLTVV.

This sequence joins TRBV7-3 and TRBJ2-7, with TRBD1 identical over 11 bases. Germline V gives CDR1 SGHTA, CDR2 FQGTGA. The CDR3 contains 15 residues. The ends lost 1 base at V and 3 bases at J; junction bases unmatched: 2. The CDR3 protein is CASSLRTGGDYEQYF. The CDR3 coding sequence is TGTGCCAGCAGCTTAAGGACAGGGGGCGACTACGAGCAGTACTTC.

The rearrangement joins TRBV30 to TRBJ1-4, with no clear D. The germline V and J ends were trimmed by 2 bases and 10 bases, with 14 bases remaining between them. The CDR3 is 13 amino acids. Germline CDR1 is GTSNPN and CDR2 is SVGIG (reference sequence). The DNA of the CDR3 is TGTGCCTGGAGTCTCGACGCGGTTGGAAAACTGTTTTTT. Its protein product is CAWSLDAVGKLFF.

The chain recombines TRBV4-1 with TRBJ1-2; no definite D call. This CDR3 is built from 15 residues. CDR1 and CDR2 from the germline V gene are MGHRA and YSYEKL. The V end was cut by 1 base, the J end by 5 bases, with 14 bases between. The CDR3 region has the DNA TGCGCCAGCAGCCAAGTTGGCGGAGGAGGGTATGGCTACACCTTC. Translation gives CASSQVGGGGYGYTF.

This clone was counted only a few times. The gene calls are TRBV5-1 and TRBJ1-2; maybe TRBD1 (6 bases). The ends were cut back, 4 bases at V and 7 bases at J, with 17 bases in the middle. In germline, CDR1 is SGHRS, CDR2 YFSETQ. The CDR3 covers 14 residues. This CDR3 is CASSETQGVGGYTF. In nucleotides, the CDR3 is TGCGCCAGCAGCGAAACACAGGGAGTGGGTGGCTACACCTTC.

The chain couples TRBV30 to TRBJ1-2; D possibly corresponds to TRBD1 (5 bases). The V end was cut by 4 bases, the J end by 8 bases, with 14 bases between. The CDR3 is 12 amino acids. Germline CDR1 and CDR2: GTSNPN and SVGIG (reference sequence). CDR3 nucleotide sequence: TGTGCCTGGAAGGCGGACCGACAGGGCTACACCTTC. This encodes CAWKADRQGYTF. The full variable domain, with the rest looked up from reference TRBV30 and TRBJ1-2, is SQTIHQWPATLVQPVGSPLSLECTVEGTSNPNLYWYRQAAGRGLQLLFYSVGIGQISSEVPQNLSASRPQDRQFILSSKKLLLSDSGFYLCAWKADRQGYTFGSGTRLTVV.

The V call is TRBV21-1, the J call TRBJ1-2; the D segment call TRBD1 is taken from the table without a DNA check. TRBV21-1 is tagged as a pseudogene. This CDR3 region has 13 residues. The CDR3, as DNA: TGTGCCAGCAGCAAAGAGAAAGGGGATGGCTACACCTTC. Translating gives CASSKEKGDGYTF.

The V call is TRBV29-1, the J call TRBJ2-2; TRBD2 matches 7 bases. From germline, CDR1 is SQVTM and CDR2 ANQGSEA. The CDR3 has 14 amino acids. Trimming at V came to 3 bases and at J to 6 bases, leaving 7 bases not matched to a gene. CDR3 sequence: CSVEGGTYPGELFF. The CDR3 DNA reads as TGCAGCGTTGAGGGGGGGACCTACCCCGGGGAGCTGTTTTTT.

The chain carries TRBV11-1 and TRBJ2-2, with 12 positions matching TRBD2. Unmatched junction bases numbered 1, after V lost 4 bases and J lost 4 bases. The CDR3 sequence is 15 residues long. CDR1 and CDR2 from the germline V gene are SGHAT and FQDESV (reference sequence). The CDR3 loop is CASSSGLAGTGELFF. DNA of the CDR3: TGTGCCAGCAGCTCGGGACTAGCGGGCACCGGGGAGCTGTTTTTT.

The chain carries TRBV5-8 and TRBJ1-5; D gene ambiguous. The germline V gene encodes CDR1 SGHTS and CDR2 YDEGEE. V was pared by 4 bases and J by 9 bases, with 14 bases between. This CDR3 contains 13 residues. The CDR3 here is CASSEVPRGPQHF. As DNA, the CDR3 is TGTGCCAGCAGCGAGGTCCCGCGGGGGCCCCAGCATTTT.

This chain joins TRBV10-2 and TRBJ2-3; TRBD2 might be the D (5 bases). The CDR3 runs to 14 residues. V was cut by 8 bases and J by 0 bases, with 12 bases left in between. Looked up from germline, CDR1 is WSHSY and CDR2 is SAAADI. The CDR3 nucleotides are TGCGCCAGCTCCAGGACTGGTAGCACAGATACGCAGTATTTT. Its translation: CASSRTGSTDTQYF.

The genes are TRBV7-6 and TRBJ2-3, with D unclear. V gave up 1 base and J gave up 2 bases, with 10 bases separating them. Per the germline V gene, CDR1 is SGHVS and CDR2 is FNYEAQ. This CDR3 comprises 15 residues. CDR3 nucleotide sequence: TGTGCCAGCAGCTTAGTGGGCAGCCCCACAGATACGCAGTATTTT. Translation gives CASSLVGSPTDTQYF.